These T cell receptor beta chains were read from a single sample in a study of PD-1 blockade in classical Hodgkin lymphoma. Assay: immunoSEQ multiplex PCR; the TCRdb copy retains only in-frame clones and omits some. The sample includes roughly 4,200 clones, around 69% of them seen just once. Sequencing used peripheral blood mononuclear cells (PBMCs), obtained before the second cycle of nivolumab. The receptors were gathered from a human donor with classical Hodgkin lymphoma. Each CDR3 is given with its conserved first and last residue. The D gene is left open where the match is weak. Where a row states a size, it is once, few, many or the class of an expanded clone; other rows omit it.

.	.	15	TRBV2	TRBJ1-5	TGTGCCAGCAGTGAAAGAAGCAGGGTGGGGAGACCCCAGCATTTT	CASSERSRVGRPQHF
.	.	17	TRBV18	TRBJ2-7	TGTGCCAGCTCACCCCAAGTAGGACAGTACCGGCTCTACGAGCAGTACTTC	CASSPQVGQYRLYEQYF
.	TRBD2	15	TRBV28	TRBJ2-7	TGTGCCAGCAGTTTTTTTCGGGAGGGCCCCAGCGAGCAGTACTTC	CASSFFREGPSEQYF
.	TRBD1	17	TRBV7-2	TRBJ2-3	TGTGCCAGCAGCTTAGTGTGGACAGGGGCAGTCTCAGATACGCAGTATTTT	CASSLVWTGAVSDTQYF
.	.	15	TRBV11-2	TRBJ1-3	TGTGCCAGCAGCTCCTTCGGTAACTCGGGGAACACCATATATTTT	CASSSFGNSGNTIYF
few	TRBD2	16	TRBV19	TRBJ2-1	TGTGCCAGTAGTGCCCCCGGGCTAGCGGGCAACAATGAGCAGTTCTTC	CASSAPGLAGNNEQFF
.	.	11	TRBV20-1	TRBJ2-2	TGCAGTGCTCCCAGGGCCGGGGAGCTGTTTTTT	CSAPRAGELFF
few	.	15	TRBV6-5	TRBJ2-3	TGTGCCAGCAGTTACGCTGACACGCCTGGGGATACGCAGTATTTT	CASSYADTPGDTQYF
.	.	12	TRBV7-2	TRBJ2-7	TGTGCCAGCGCCTCTGCGGGGTTCAAGCAGTACTTC	CASASAGFKQYF
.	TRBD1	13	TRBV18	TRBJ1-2	TGTGCCAGCTCACCAGGGACAGACTATGGCTACACCTTC	CASSPGTDYGYTF
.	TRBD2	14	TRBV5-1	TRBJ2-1	TGCGCCAGCAGGGGACTAGCGGGAGTCAATGAGCAGTTCTTC	CASRGLAGVNEQFF
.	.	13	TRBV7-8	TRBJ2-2	TGTGCCAGCAGCCTCCACAGAACCGGGGAGCTGTTTTTT	CASSLHRTGELFF
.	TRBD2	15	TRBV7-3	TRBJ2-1	TGTGCCAGCAGCTCACCTAGCGGGGGCTACAATGAGCAGTTCTTC	CASSSPSGGYNEQFF
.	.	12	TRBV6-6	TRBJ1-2	TGTGCCAGCAGTGGGGTTGGGACTGGCTACACCTTC	CASSGVGTGYTF
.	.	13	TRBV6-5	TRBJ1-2	TGTGCCAGCAGTTACAAAGGGGCGAATGGCTACACCTTC	CASSYKGANGYTF
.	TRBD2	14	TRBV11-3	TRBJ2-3	TGTGCCAGCAGCCCCGGGAGGCCCACAGATACGCAGTATTTT	CASSPGRPTDTQYF
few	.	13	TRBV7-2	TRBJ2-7	TGTGCCAGCAGCTTAGGCAGGGCGCTCGAGCAGTACTTC	CASSLGRALEQYF
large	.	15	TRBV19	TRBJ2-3	TGTGCCAGTAGTATGAGTTCCAGGGGCTCGGATACGCAGTATTTT	CASSMSSRGSDTQYF
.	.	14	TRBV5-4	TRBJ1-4	TGTGCCAGCAGCTCCCAGGACAGTAATGAAAAACTGTTTTTT	CASSSQDSNEKLFF
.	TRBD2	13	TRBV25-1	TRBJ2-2	TGTGCCACACGGACTAGTTGGGCCGGGGAGCTGTTTTTT	CATRTSWAGELFF
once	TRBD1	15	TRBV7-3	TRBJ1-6	TGTGCCAGCAGCTTGGGACAGGCTGATAATTCACCCCTCCACTTT	CASSLGQADNSPLHF
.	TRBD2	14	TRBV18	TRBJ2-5	TGTGCCAGCTCACCGACTAGCGGCCAAGAGACCCAGTACTTC	CASSPTSGQETQYF
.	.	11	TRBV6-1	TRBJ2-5	TGTGCCAGCAGTACCTCGGAGACCCAGTACTTC	CASSTSETQYF
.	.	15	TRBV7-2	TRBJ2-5	TGTGCCAGCAGCGACCAGGGGAAAGGCCAAGAGACCCAGTACTTC	CASSDQGKGQETQYF
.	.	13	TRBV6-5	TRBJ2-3	TGTGCCACCGGGAGACCAATCACAGATACGCAGTATTTT	CATGRPITDTQYF
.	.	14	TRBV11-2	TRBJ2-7	TGTGCCAGCGGACACCCGCGGTCTCCCTACGAGCAGTACTTC	CASGHPRSPYEQYF